This is a list of T cell receptor beta chains from one sample in a study of cytomegalovirus exposure and HLA in healthy donors. The protocol was immunoSEQ multiplex PCR, while the TCRdb copy is restricted to in-frame clones and leaves out a portion. The sample records about 180,000 clones, over 60% being singletons. The material sequenced was PBMCs. All receptors derive from a man aged 18 to 29 in good health and CMV-seronegative. Each CDR3 is given with its conserved first and last residue. Fields, in order: clone size, V gene, D gene, J gene, CDR3 protein, CDR3 DNA. D genes are given only for firm matches. Clone size is stated in some rows and not others, as once, few, many or a class when expanded.

abundance: NA
v_gene: TRBV10-3
d_gene: NA
j_gene: TRBJ1-2
CDR3aa: CAISEVREGERGYTF
CDR3nt: TGTGCCATCAGTGAAGTCAGAGAGGGGGAGCGTGGCTACACCTTC

abundance: NA
v_gene: TRBV7-2
d_gene: NA
j_gene: TRBJ2-1
CDR3aa: CASSLDGGSYNEQFF
CDR3nt: TGTGCCAGCAGCTTAGACGGGGGCTCCTACAATGAGCAGTTCTTC

abundance: NA
v_gene: TRBV19
d_gene: TRBD1
j_gene: TRBJ2-2
CDR3aa: CASSIAGQGTGELFF
CDR3nt: TGTGCCAGTAGTATAGCGGGACAGGGAACCGGGGAGCTGTTTTTT

abundance: NA
v_gene: TRBV2
d_gene: NA
j_gene: TRBJ1-1
CDR3aa: CADRGEGASTEAFF
CDR3nt: TGTGCAGACCGAGGAGAGGGCGCCTCGACTGAAGCTTTCTTT

abundance: few
v_gene: TRBV10-3
d_gene: NA
j_gene: TRBJ1-3
CDR3aa: CAISITGSDTIYF
CDR3nt: TGTGCCATCAGCATTACAGGGTCTGACACCATATATTTT

abundance: NA
v_gene: TRBV29-1
d_gene: NA
j_gene: TRBJ1-1
CDR3aa: CSVQRARDTEAFF
CDR3nt: TGCAGCGTTCAGAGGGCTAGGGACACTGAAGCTTTCTTT

abundance: NA
v_gene: TRBV2
d_gene: NA
j_gene: TRBJ1-1
CDR3aa: CASRERPLNTEAFF
CDR3nt: TGTGCCAGCCGGGAACGGCCCCTGAACACTGAAGCTTTCTTT

abundance: NA
v_gene: TRBV10-1
d_gene: NA
j_gene: TRBJ1-1
CDR3aa: CASSPTNYNTEAFF
CDR3nt: TGCGCCAGCAGTCCCACAAACTATAACACTGAAGCTTTCTTT

abundance: NA
v_gene: TRBV11-3
d_gene: TRBD2
j_gene: TRBJ2-7
CDR3aa: CASSRTSGEFYEQYF
CDR3nt: TGTGCCAGCAGCAGGACTAGCGGGGAGTTCTACGAGCAGTACTTC

abundance: NA
v_gene: TRBV29-1
d_gene: NA
j_gene: TRBJ1-2
CDR3aa: CSVRYRKANYGYTF
CDR3nt: TGCAGCGTTAGATACAGAAAAGCTAACTATGGCTACACCTTC

abundance: few
v_gene: TRBV28
d_gene: NA
j_gene: TRBJ1-1
CDR3aa: CASSLISGKEAFF
CDR3nt: TGTGCCAGCAGTTTAATTTCAGGGAAAGAAGCTTTCTTT

abundance: NA
v_gene: TRBV14
d_gene: NA
j_gene: TRBJ1-3
CDR3aa: CASSQTRGIGNTIYF
CDR3nt: TGTGCCAGCAGCCAAACCAGGGGAATAGGAAACACCATATATTTT

abundance: NA
v_gene: TRBV6-1
d_gene: TRBD1
j_gene: TRBJ1-2
CDR3aa: CASSGQGALTNYGYTF
CDR3nt: TGTGCCAGCAGTGGACAGGGGGCCCTAACTAACTATGGCTACACCTTC

abundance: NA
v_gene: TRBV11-2
d_gene: NA
j_gene: TRBJ1-1
CDR3aa: CASSFAGWAEAFF
CDR3nt: TGTGCCAGCAGCTTTGCGGGCTGGGCTGAAGCTTTCTTT

abundance: NA
v_gene: TRBV29-1
d_gene: NA
j_gene: TRBJ2-1
CDR3aa: CSAGHASGEQFF
CDR3nt: TGCAGCGCTGGTCATGCAAGCGGGGAGCAGTTCTTC

abundance: NA
v_gene: TRBV7-8
d_gene: NA
j_gene: TRBJ1-1
CDR3aa: CASSFGGNTEAFF
CDR3nt: TGTGCCAGCAGCTTCGGGGGGAACACTGAAGCTTTCTTT

abundance: NA
v_gene: TRBV28
d_gene: NA
j_gene: TRBJ1-5
CDR3aa: CASSPAGDSRQPQHF
CDR3nt: TGTGCCAGCAGTCCGGCGGGAGATTCACGTCAGCCCCAGCATTTT

abundance: NA
v_gene: TRBV28
d_gene: NA
j_gene: TRBJ1-1
CDR3aa: CASSWSTEAFF
CDR3nt: TGTGCCAGCAGTTGGAGCACTGAAGCTTTCTTT

abundance: NA
v_gene: TRBV7-9
d_gene: NA
j_gene: TRBJ2-2
CDR3aa: CASSPGTDRWTGELFF
CDR3nt: TGTGCCAGCAGCCCAGGAACGGATCGGTGGACCGGGGAGCTGTTTTTT

abundance: NA
v_gene: TRBV11-2
d_gene: NA
j_gene: TRBJ2-7
CDR3aa: CASSLDPGGSYEQYF
CDR3nt: TGTGCCAGCAGCTTAGATCCCGGGGGCTCCTACGAGCAGTACTTC

abundance: few
v_gene: TRBV27
d_gene: TRBD1
j_gene: TRBJ1-2
CDR3aa: CASSFGQGLAYGYTF
CDR3nt: TGTGCCAGCAGTTTCGGACAGGGGTTAGCCTATGGCTACACCTTC

abundance: NA
v_gene: TRBV7-8
d_gene: NA
j_gene: TRBJ2-7
CDR3aa: CASSLLRGWEQYF
CDR3nt: TGTGCCAGCAGCTTACTAAGGGGCTGGGAGCAGTACTTC

abundance: NA
v_gene: TRBV30
d_gene: TRBD2
j_gene: TRBJ2-5
CDR3aa: CAWSVGVLAGGETQYF
CDR3nt: TGTGCCTGGAGTGTAGGGGTGCTAGCGGGAGGAGAGACCCAGTACTTC

abundance: NA
v_gene: TRBV19
d_gene: TRBD2
j_gene: TRBJ2-1
CDR3aa: CASTAPGLAGGGYNEQFF
CDR3nt: TGTGCCAGTACCGCACCGGGACTAGCGGGGGGTGGGTACAATGAGCAGTTCTTC

abundance: NA
v_gene: TRBV30
d_gene: TRBD1
j_gene: TRBJ1-1
CDR3aa: CACGDRGYGNTEAFF
CDR3nt: TGTGCCTGCGGCGACAGGGGGTACGGGAACACTGAAGCTTTCTTT

abundance: NA
v_gene: TRBV2
d_gene: NA
j_gene: TRBJ1-5
CDR3aa: CASSEGARGPNQPQHF
CDR3nt: TGTGCCAGCAGTGAAGGGGCCAGGGGCCCCAATCAGCCCCAGCATTTT

abundance: once
v_gene: TRBV25-1
d_gene: NA
j_gene: TRBJ2-7
CDR3aa: CASRLFGEQYF
CDR3nt: TGTGCCAGCAGACTCTTCGGGGAGCAGTACTTC

abundance: NA
v_gene: TRBV11-2
d_gene: TRBD2
j_gene: TRBJ2-7
CDR3aa: CASSLELAGGSYEQYF
CDR3nt: TGTGCCAGCAGCTTAGAACTAGCGGGAGGGTCCTACGAGCAGTACTTC

abundance: NA
v_gene: TRBV29-1
d_gene: TRBD1
j_gene: TRBJ1-2
CDR3aa: CSVGNRGPYGYTF
CDR3nt: TGCAGCGTTGGGAACAGGGGCCCCTATGGCTACACCTTC

abundance: NA
v_gene: TRBV5-4
d_gene: NA
j_gene: TRBJ2-1
CDR3aa: CASSLRSSYNEQFF
CDR3nt: TGTGCCAGCAGCTTGAGGAGCTCCTACAATGAGCAGTTCTTC

abundance: NA
v_gene: TRBV29-1
d_gene: NA
j_gene: TRBJ2-2
CDR3aa: CSAAAGLITGELFF
CDR3nt: TGCAGCGCGGCCGCGGGACTCATCACCGGGGAGCTGTTTTTT

abundance: NA
v_gene: TRBV27
d_gene: NA
j_gene: TRBJ2-2
CDR3aa: CASSLYGQNTGELFF
CDR3nt: TGTGCCAGCAGTTTATATGGACAGAACACCGGGGAGCTGTTTTTT

abundance: NA
v_gene: TRBV5-4
d_gene: NA
j_gene: TRBJ2-3
CDR3aa: CASSLPGEAQYF
CDR3nt: TGTGCCAGCAGCTTACCGGGAGAAGCGCAGTATTTT

abundance: NA
v_gene: TRBV6-5
d_gene: NA
j_gene: TRBJ2-7
CDR3aa: CASRVASSYEQYF
CDR3nt: TGTGCCAGCAGGGTCGCCAGCTCCTACGAGCAGTACTTC

abundance: few
v_gene: TRBV6-4
d_gene: TRBD2
j_gene: TRBJ2-3
CDR3aa: CASSDRGGGTDTQYF
CDR3nt: TGTGCCAGCAGTGACCGGGGGGGAGGCACAGATACGCAGTATTTT

abundance: NA
v_gene: TRBV27
d_gene: NA
j_gene: TRBJ1-2
CDR3aa: CASSSTAGTSGYTF
CDR3nt: TGTGCCAGCAGCTCCACCGCAGGGACTTCCGGCTACACCTTC

abundance: NA
v_gene: TRBV28
d_gene: NA
j_gene: TRBJ2-1
CDR3aa: CASSSSQGSLSKQFF
CDR3nt: TGTGCCAGCAGTTCCTCTCAGGGCAGCCTATCCAAGCAGTTCTTC

abundance: once
v_gene: TRBV27
d_gene: TRBD1
j_gene: TRBJ1-1
CDR3aa: CASSPRTGGTEAFF
CDR3nt: TGTGCCAGCAGTCCCCGGACAGGCGGGACTGAAGCTTTCTTT